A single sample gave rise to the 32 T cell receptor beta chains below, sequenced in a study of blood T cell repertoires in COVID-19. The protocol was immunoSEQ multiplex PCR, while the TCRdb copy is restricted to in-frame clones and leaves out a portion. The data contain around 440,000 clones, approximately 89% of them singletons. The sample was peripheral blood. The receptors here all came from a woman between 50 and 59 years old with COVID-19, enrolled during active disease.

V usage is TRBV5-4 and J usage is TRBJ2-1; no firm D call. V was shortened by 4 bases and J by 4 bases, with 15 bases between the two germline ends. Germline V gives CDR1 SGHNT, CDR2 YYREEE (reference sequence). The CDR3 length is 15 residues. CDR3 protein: CASSAESPGYNEQFF. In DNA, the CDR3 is TGTGCCAGCAGCGCGGAGTCACCCGGTTACAATGAGCAGTTCTTC.

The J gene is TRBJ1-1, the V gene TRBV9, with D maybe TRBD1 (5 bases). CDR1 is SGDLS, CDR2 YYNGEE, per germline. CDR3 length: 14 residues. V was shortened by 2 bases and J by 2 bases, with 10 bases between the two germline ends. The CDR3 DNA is TGTGCCAGCAGCGTCAGGGTAGGAAACACTGAAGCTTTCTTT. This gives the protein CASSVRVGNTEAFF.

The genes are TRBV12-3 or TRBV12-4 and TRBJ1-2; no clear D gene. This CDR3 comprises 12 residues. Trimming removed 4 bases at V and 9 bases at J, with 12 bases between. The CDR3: CASSYTTVRYTF. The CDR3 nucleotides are TGTGCCAGCAGTTACACCACAGTCCGCTACACCTTC.

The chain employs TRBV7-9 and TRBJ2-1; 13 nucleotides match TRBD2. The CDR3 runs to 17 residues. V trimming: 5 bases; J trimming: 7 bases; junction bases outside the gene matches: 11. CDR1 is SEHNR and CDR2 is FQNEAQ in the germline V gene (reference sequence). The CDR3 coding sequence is TGTGCCAGCAGCCAGGCCCCGACTAGCGGGGGGAAGAATGAGCAGTTCTTC. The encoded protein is CASSQAPTSGGKNEQFF.

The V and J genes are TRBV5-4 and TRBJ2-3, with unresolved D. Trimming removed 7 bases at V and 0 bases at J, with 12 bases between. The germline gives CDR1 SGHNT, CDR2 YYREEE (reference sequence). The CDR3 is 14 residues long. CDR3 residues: CASREMISTDTQYF. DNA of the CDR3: TGTGCCAGCCGCGAGATGATTAGCACAGATACGCAGTATTTT.

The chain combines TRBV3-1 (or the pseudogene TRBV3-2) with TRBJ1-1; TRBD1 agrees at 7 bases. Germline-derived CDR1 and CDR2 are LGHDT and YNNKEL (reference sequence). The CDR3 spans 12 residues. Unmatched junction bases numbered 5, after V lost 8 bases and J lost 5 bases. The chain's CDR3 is CASGARGTEAFF. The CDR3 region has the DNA TGTGCCAGCGGGGCCAGGGGGACTGAAGCTTTCTTT.

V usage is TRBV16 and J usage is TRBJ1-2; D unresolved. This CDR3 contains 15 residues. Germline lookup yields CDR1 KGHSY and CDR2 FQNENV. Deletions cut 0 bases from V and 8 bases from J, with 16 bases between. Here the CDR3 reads CASSQSAQRGGGYTF. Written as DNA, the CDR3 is TGTGCCAGCAGCCAATCGGCGCAGAGAGGAGGAGGCTACACCTTC.

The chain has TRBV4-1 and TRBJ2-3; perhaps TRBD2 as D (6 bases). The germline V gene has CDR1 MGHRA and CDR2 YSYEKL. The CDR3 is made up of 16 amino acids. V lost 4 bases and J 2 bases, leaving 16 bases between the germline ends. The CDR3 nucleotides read TGCGCCAGCAGCCCCGTGCTTGGGGGGTTCACAGATACGCAGTATTTT. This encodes CASSPVLGGFTDTQYF.

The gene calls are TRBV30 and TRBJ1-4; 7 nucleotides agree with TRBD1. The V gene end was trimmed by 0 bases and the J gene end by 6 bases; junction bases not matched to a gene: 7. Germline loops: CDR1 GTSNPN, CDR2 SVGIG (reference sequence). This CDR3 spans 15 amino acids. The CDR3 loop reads CAWSVLPGQDEKLFF. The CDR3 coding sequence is TGTGCCTGGAGTGTACTCCCTGGACAGGATGAAAAACTGTTTTTT.

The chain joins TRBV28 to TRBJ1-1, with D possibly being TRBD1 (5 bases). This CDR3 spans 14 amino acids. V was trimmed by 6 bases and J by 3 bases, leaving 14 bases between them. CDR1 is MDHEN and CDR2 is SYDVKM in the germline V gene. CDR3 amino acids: CASSPSRVYTEAFF. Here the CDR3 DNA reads TGTGCCAGCAGCCCATCCAGGGTCTACACTGAAGCTTTCTTT.

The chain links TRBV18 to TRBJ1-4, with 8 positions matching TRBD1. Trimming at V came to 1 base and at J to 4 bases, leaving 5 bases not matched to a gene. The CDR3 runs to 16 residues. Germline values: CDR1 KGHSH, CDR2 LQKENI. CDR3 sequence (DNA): TGTGCCAGCTCACCACTGGCCGGACAGGGTAATGAAAAACTGTTTTTT. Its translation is CASSPLAGQGNEKLFF.

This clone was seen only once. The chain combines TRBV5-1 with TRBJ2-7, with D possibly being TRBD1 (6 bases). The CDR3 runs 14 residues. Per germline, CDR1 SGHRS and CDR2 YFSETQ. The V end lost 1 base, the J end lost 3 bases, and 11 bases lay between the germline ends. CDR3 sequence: CASSLRQVNYEQYF. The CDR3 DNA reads TGCGCCAGCAGCTTGAGACAGGTGAACTACGAGCAGTACTTC.

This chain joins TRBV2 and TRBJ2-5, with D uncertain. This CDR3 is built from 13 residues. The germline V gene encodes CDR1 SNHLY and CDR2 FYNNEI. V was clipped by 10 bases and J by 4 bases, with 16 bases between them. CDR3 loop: CANTPPGVETQYF. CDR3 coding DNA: TGTGCCAACACCCCCCCGGGTGTAGAGACCCAGTACTTC. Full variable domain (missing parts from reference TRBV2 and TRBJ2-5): EPEVTQTPSHQVTQMGQEVILRCVPISNHLYFYWYRQILGQKVEFLVSFYNNEISEKSEIFDDQFSVERPDGSNFTLKIRSTKLEDSAMYFCANTPPGVETQYFGPGTRLLVL.

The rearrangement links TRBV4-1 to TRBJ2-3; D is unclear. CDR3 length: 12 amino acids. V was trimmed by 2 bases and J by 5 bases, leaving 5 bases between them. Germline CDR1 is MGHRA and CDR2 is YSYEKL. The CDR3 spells CASSQRGDTQYF. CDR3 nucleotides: TGCGCCAGCAGCCAAAGAGGAGATACGCAGTATTTT.

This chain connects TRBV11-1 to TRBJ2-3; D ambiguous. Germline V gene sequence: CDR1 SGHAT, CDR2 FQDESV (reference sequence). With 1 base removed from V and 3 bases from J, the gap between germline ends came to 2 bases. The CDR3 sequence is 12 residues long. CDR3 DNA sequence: TGTGCCAGCAGCTTAGTAACAGATACGCAGTATTTT. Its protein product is CASSLVTDTQYF.

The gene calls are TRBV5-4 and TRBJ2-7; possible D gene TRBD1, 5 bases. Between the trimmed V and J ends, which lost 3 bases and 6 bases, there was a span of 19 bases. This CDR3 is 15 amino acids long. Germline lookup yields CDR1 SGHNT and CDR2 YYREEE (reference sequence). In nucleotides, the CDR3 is TGTGCCAGCAGCTCGAACCCCAGGGCACGATCCGAGCAGTACTTC. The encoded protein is CASSSNPRARSEQYF.

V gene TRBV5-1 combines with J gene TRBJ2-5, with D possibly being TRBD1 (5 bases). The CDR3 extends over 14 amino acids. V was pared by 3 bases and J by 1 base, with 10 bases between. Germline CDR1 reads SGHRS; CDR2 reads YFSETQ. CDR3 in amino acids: CASSYSDSQETQYF. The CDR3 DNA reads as TGCGCCAGCAGCTACTCTGACAGCCAAGAGACCCAGTACTTC.

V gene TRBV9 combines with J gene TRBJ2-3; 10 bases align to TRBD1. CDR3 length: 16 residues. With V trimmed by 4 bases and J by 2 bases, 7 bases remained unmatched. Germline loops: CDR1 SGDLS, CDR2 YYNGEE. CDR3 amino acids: CASSSGQGVSTDTQYF. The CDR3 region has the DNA TGTGCCAGCAGCTCCGGACAGGGGGTTTCCACAGATACGCAGTATTTT.

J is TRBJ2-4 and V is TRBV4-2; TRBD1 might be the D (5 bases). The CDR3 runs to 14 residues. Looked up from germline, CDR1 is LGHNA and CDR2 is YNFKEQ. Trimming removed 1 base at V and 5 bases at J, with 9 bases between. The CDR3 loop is CASSQATEENIQYF. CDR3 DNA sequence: TGTGCCAGCAGCCAAGCGACAGAAGAAAACATTCAGTACTTC.

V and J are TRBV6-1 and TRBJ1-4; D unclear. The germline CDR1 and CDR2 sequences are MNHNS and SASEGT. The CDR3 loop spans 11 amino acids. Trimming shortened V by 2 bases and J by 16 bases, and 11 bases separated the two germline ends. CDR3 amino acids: CASSESGIAFF. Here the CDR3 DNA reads TGTGCCAGCAGTGAATCCGGCATAGCGTTTTTT.

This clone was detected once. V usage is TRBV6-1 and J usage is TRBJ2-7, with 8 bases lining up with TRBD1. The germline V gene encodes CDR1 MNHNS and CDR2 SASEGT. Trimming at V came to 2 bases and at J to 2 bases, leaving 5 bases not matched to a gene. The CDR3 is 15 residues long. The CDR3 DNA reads TGTGCCAGCAGTGAATTTGGACAGGGCCCCTACGAGCAGTACTTC. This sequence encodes CASSEFGQGPYEQYF.

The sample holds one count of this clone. The CDR3 loop reads CASSVLQGARDGYTF. The CDR3 nucleotides read TGCGCCAGCAGCGTCCTGCAGGGGGCGAGGGATGGCTACACCTTC. The chain recombines TRBV5-1 with TRBJ1-2, with 8 bases aligning to TRBD1. After removal of 4 bases from V and 6 bases from J, the junction contained 11 bases not matched to a gene. The germline V gene has CDR1 SGHRS and CDR2 YFSETQ. This CDR3 has 15 amino acids.

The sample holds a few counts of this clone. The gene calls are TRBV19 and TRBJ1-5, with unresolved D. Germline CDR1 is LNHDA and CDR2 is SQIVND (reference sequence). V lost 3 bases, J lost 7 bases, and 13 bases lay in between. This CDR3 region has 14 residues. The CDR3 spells CASSIGQAMQPQHF. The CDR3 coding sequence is TGTGCCAGTAGTATTGGGCAGGCGATGCAGCCCCAGCATTTT.

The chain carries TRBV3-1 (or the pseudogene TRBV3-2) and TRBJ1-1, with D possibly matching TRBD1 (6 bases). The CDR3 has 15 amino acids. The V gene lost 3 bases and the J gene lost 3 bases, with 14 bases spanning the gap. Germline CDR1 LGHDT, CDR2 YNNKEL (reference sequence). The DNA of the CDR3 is TGTGCCAGCAGCCACCGGGGGGCAGTAGACACTGAAGCTTTCTTT. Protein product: CASSHRGAVDTEAFF.

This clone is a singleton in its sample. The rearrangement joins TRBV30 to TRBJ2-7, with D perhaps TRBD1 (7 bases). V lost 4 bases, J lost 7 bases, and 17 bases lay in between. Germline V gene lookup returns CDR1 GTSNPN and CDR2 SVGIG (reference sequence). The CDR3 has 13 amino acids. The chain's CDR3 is CAWTYEGAGEQYF. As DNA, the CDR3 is TGTGCCTGGACCTATGAGGGGGCGGGGGAGCAGTACTTC. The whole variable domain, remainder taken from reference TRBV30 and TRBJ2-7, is SQTIHQWPATLVQPVGSPLSLECTVEGTSNPNLYWYRQAAGRGLQLLFYSVGIGQISSEVPQNLSASRPQDRQFILSSKKLLLSDSGFYLCAWTYEGAGEQYFGPGTRLTVT.

The CDR3 spells CASSTRGGAGYGYTF. Here the CDR3 DNA reads TGTGCCAGCAGCACCCGAGGGGGTGCGGGCTATGGCTACACCTTC. This chain links TRBV7-9 with TRBJ1-2; D may be TRBD1 (6 bases). This CDR3 contains 15 residues. Germline V lookup: CDR1 SEHNR, CDR2 FQNEAQ (reference sequence). Trimming took 5 bases from V and 4 from J, leaving 17 bases between them.

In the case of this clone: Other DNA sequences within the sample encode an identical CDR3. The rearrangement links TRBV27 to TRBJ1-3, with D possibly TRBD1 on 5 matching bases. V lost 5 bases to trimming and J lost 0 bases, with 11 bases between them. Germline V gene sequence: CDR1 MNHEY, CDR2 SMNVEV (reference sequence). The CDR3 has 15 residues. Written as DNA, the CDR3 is TGTGCCAGCAGTATAACAGGAGACTCTGGAAACACCATATATTTT. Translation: CASSITGDSGNTIYF.

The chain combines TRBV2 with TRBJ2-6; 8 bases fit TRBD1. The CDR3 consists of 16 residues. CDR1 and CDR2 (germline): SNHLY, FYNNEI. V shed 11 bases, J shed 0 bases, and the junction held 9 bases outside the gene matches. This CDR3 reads CAGQGALSSGANVLTF. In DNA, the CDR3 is TGTGCCGGCCAGGGGGCCCTGAGCTCTGGGGCCAACGTCCTGACTTTC.

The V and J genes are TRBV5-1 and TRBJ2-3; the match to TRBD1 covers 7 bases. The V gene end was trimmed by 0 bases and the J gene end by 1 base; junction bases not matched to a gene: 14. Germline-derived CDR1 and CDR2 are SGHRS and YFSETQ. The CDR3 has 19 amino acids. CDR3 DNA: TGCGCCAGCAGCTTGGATCTAGGGGGCGTCGTTGGGGGCACAGATACGCAGTATTTT. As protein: CASSLDLGGVVGGTDTQYF. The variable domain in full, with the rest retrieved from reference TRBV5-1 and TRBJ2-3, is KAGVTQTPRYLIKTRGQQVTLSCSPISGHRSVSWYQQTPGQGLQFLFEYFSETQRNKGNFPGRFSGRQFSNSRSEMNVSTLELGDSALYLCASSLDLGGVVGGTDTQYFGPGTRLTVL.

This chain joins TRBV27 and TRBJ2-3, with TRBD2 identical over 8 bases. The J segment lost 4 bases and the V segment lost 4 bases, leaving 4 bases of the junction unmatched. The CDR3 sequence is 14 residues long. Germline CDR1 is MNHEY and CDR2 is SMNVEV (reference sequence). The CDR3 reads CASSYQLAADTQYF. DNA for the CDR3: TGTGCCAGCAGTTACCAACTAGCGGCAGATACGCAGTATTTT.

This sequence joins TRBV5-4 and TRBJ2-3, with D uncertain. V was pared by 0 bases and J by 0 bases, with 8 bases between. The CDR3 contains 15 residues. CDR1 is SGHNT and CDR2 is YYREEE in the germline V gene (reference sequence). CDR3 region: CASSLVSVSTDTQYF. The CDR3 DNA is TGTGCCAGCAGCTTGGTGTCAGTTAGCACAGATACGCAGTATTTT.

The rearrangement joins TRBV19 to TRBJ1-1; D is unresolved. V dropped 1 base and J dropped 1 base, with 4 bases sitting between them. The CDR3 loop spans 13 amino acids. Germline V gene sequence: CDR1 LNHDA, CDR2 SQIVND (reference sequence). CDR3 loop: CASSIARNTEAFF. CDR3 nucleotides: TGTGCCAGTAGTATAGCTAGGAACACTGAAGCTTTCTTT.